Each of the 29 T cell receptor beta chains below was sequenced from the same sample in a study of blood T cells in healthy people across ages. With a J-beta primer mix and a sample-barcoded 5' primer, a second PCR ran 7 to 11 cycles. TCRdb itself ran the 5' RACE reads through MiXCR, one entry per CDR3 protein. The profile shows roughly 1,800,000 distinct CDR3 sequences, approximately 50% of them singletons. The source material was blood. The origin of the receptors is a woman aged 35 to 49 in good health.

This sequence joins TRBV10-3 and TRBJ2-7; D not resolved. CDR1 and CDR2 (germline): ENHRY, SYGVKD. The CDR3 is 14 amino acids. V was clipped by 2 bases and J by 0 bases, with 8 bases between them. CDR3 sequence (DNA): TGTGCCATCAGTGAGGGTTCCCACTCCTACGAGCAGTACTTC. It encodes CAISEGSHSYEQYF.

This clonotype was detected only a few times. This chain links TRBV14 with TRBJ1-2; maybe TRBD1 (5 bases). The CDR3 is 16 amino acids. CDR1 is SGHDN and CDR2 is FVKESK in the germline V gene. V lost 0 bases and J lost 4, with 15 bases in between. CDR3 sequence (DNA): TGTGCCAGCAGCCAAGAAGATAGGGGTACCCTCTATGGCTACACCTTC. The encoded protein is CASSQEDRGTLYGYTF. Complete variable domain (other parts from reference TRBV14 and TRBJ1-2): EAGVTQFPSHSVIEKGQTVTLRCDPISGHDNLYWYRRVMGKEIKFLLHFVKESKQDESGMPNNRFLAERTGGTYSTLKVQPAELEDSGVYFCASSQEDRGTLYGYTFGSGTRLTVV.

The chain employs TRBV12-5 and TRBJ2-1, with 12 bases fitting TRBD1. V shed 1 base, J shed 3 bases, and the junction held 7 bases outside the gene matches. Germline V gene lookup returns CDR1 LGHNT and CDR2 FRNRAP. The CDR3 consists of 18 residues. This chain's CDR3 is CASGLGGQGAGVYNEQFF. CDR3 in DNA: TGTGCTAGTGGTTTGGGGGGACAGGGGGCAGGGGTCTACAATGAGCAGTTCTTC.

The chain recombines TRBV21-1 with TRBJ2-4; the table's D call TRBD2 went unverified against the DNA. The DNA matches TRBJ2-5 better at its end, which makes the J call doubtful. TRBV21-1 is a recognized pseudogene. The CDR3 contains 16 residues. Written as DNA, the CDR3 is TGTGCCGTGGGGACCAGACTAGCGGGGGGACAAGAGACCCAGTACTTC. Translating gives CAVGTRLAGGQETQYF.

As DNA, the CDR3 is TGTGCCACCAGTGATTCCGGGACGGCCCAAGAGACCCAGTACTTC. It is translated as CATSDSGTAQETQYF. The chain couples TRBV24-1 to TRBJ2-5; D is possibly TRBD1 or TRBD2 (5 bases each). Looked up from germline, CDR1 is KGHDR and CDR2 is SFDVKD. The CDR3 is made up of 15 amino acids. V shed 2 bases and J shed 1 base, with 10 bases lying between them.

This rearrangement joins TRBV20-1 to TRBJ1-2, with a possible D match to TRBD1 (5 bases). The CDR3 extends over 11 amino acids. The V end lost 8 bases, the J end lost 4 bases, and 11 bases lay between the germline ends. Germline V lookup: CDR1 DFQATT, CDR2 SNEGSKA (reference sequence). The CDR3 sequence is CSRRGTYGYTF. CDR3 bases: TGCAGTCGCAGAGGGACCTATGGCTACACCTTC.

The J gene is TRBJ2-1, the V gene TRBV6-5; tentative D call: TRBD1 (5 bases). Trimming pared 0 bases from V and 14 bases from J, leaving 14 bases between. In germline, CDR1 is MNHEY, CDR2 SVGAGI. The CDR3 has 13 amino acids. The CDR3 loop reads CASSYSTGGREFF. CDR3 nucleotides: TGTGCCAGCAGTTACTCTACAGGTGGCAGGGAGTTCTTC.

The V gene is TRBV25-1, the J gene TRBJ2-1; TRBD2 might be the D (5 bases). Trimming pared 2 bases from V and 5 bases from J, leaving 13 bases between. This CDR3 is built from 15 residues. CDR1 MGHDK and CDR2 SYGVNS come from the germline V gene. The CDR3 DNA sequence: TGTGCCAGCAGTGAAACCGGACTTCGAGACAATGAGCAGTTCTTC. Translated, it gives CASSETGLRDNEQFF.

V is TRBV7-9 and J is TRBJ1-5; 10 positions match TRBD1. CDR1 and CDR2 from the germline V gene are SEHNR and FQNEAQ (reference sequence). CDR3 length: 15 amino acids. The V and J ends lost 4 bases and 7 bases, in that order; junction bases with no gene match: 7. CDR3 region: CASSSTGTGEQPQHF. In nucleotides, the CDR3 is TGTGCCAGCAGCTCAACCGGGACAGGGGAGCAGCCCCAGCATTTT.

This clonotype was found a few times. The chain combines TRBV20-1 with TRBJ2-1, with TRBD2 identical over 9 bases. Trimming took 3 bases from V and 4 from J; bases not matched to a gene: 7. Germline CDR1 and CDR2: DFQATT and SNEGSKA (reference sequence). This CDR3 is built from 15 residues. CDR3 sequence reads: CSARGLAHRYNEQFF. The CDR3 DNA reads as TGCAGTGCTAGGGGACTAGCACATAGATACAATGAGCAGTTCTTC.

This clonotype occurred a few times. J is TRBJ2-3 and V is TRBV12-3 or TRBV12-4; D may match TRBD1 or TRBD2 (5 bases each). V was clipped by 5 bases and J by 6 bases, with 18 bases between them. The CDR3 consists of 15 residues. In nucleotides, the CDR3 is TGTGCCAGCAGTCCTAGGGACCTCTCGTGGGATACGCAGTATTTT. It translates to CASSPRDLSWDTQYF.

In its sample, this clonotype was seen a few times. The chain joins TRBV29-1 to TRBJ2-3; D might be TRBD2 (7 bases). Trimming stripped 7 bases from V and 2 bases from J, with 22 bases between. From germline, CDR1 is SQVTM and CDR2 ANQGSEA. This CDR3 is built from 16 residues. The CDR3 bases are TGCAGCGCTTTGCGGGCAGCGGGGACATCCACAGATACGCAGTATTTT. Its translation: CSALRAAGTSTDTQYF.

This clonotype was seen once. The rearrangement uses TRBV27 and TRBJ2-1; D unresolved. The CDR3 runs 16 residues. Germline CDR1 is MNHEY and CDR2 is SMNVEV (reference sequence). Deletions cut 3 bases from V and 0 bases from J, with 12 bases between. The CDR3 sequence: CASSFSLSNSYNEQFF. The CDR3 coding sequence is TGTGCCAGCAGTTTTTCCCTAAGTAACTCCTACAATGAGCAGTTCTTC.

The V gene is TRBV6-6, the J gene TRBJ1-5; D may be TRBD1 (6 bases). Germline assignment: CDR1 MNHNY and CDR2 SVGAGI (reference sequence). Trimming stripped 5 bases from V and 6 bases from J, with 14 bases between. This CDR3 has 14 amino acids. The CDR3 loop reads CASSVDRRSQPQHF. The CDR3 nucleotides read TGTGCCAGCAGTGTCGACAGGCGAAGTCAGCCCCAGCATTTT.

This clonotype was picked up many times. This rearrangement joins TRBV20-1 to TRBJ2-7; no firm D call. Germline V lookup: CDR1 DFQATT, CDR2 SNEGSKA (reference sequence). The CDR3 is 12 residues long. V lost 5 bases and J lost 7, with 15 bases in between. In nucleotides, the CDR3 is TGCAGTGCTTCAACCAGGTTGGGAGAGCAGTACTTC. Amino acid sequence: CSASTRLGEQYF.

This clonotype was picked up one time. The rearrangement joins TRBV4-3 to TRBJ2-3; 7 bases align to TRBD1. This CDR3 contains 15 residues. CDR1 and CDR2 (germline): LGHNA, YSLEER. Trimming took 3 bases from V and 4 from J; bases not matched to a gene: 7. CDR3 sequence (DNA): TGCGCCAGCAGCCAGGGACAGAGCCCCCCAGATACGCAGTATTTT. Translation gives CASSQGQSPPDTQYF.

Turning to this clonotype: Given a much more abundant clone one base away, this may be a read error. The CDR3 loop reads CASSVQMNTEAFF. CDR3 nucleotides: TGTGCCAGCAGTGTACAGATGAACACTGAAGCTTTCTTT. The chain employs TRBV28 and TRBJ1-1, with no clear D. The CDR3 sequence is 13 residues long. Germline values: CDR1 MDHEN, CDR2 SYDVKM. V lost 5 bases to trimming and J lost 0 bases, with 7 bases between them.

V gene TRBV7-9 combines with J gene TRBJ2-5, with 11 bases matching TRBD2. Germline CDR1 and CDR2: SEHNR and FQNEAQ (reference sequence). The length of the CDR3 is 16 residues. With V trimmed by 3 bases and J by 11 bases, 14 bases remained unmatched. CDR3 loop: CASSFVPGLAANEQYF. The CDR3 DNA sequence: TGTGCCAGCAGCTTCGTACCGGGACTAGCGGCAAATGAGCAGTACTTC.

This clonotype showed up just once. This CDR3 is CASRTLSGGNSPLHF. The CDR3 coding sequence is TGTGCCAGCAGGACCCTGTCGGGGGGAAATTCACCCCTCCACTTT. The chain has TRBV6-4 and TRBJ1-6; possibly TRBD1 for D (5 bases). From germline, CDR1 is MRHNA and CDR2 SNTAGT. Trimming pared 6 bases from V and 7 bases from J, leaving 16 bases between. The CDR3 extends over 15 amino acids.

The chain uses TRBV27 and TRBJ1-6; D unresolved. Germline loops: CDR1 MNHEY, CDR2 SMNVEV (reference sequence). V was clipped by 7 bases and J by 5 bases, with 15 bases between them. This CDR3 is 15 amino acids long. As DNA, the CDR3 is TGTGCCAGCAAGTCATATATTCACGATAATTCACCCCTCCACTTT. Encoded protein: CASKSYIHDNSPLHF.

The rearrangement joins TRBV7-6 to TRBJ2-2; D is possibly TRBD1 (6 bases). The germline V gene has CDR1 SGHVS and CDR2 FNYEAQ. This CDR3 comprises 14 residues. V dropped 4 bases and J dropped 4 bases, with 10 bases sitting between them. CDR3 sequence: CASSSQGTTGELFF. The CDR3 DNA reads as TGTGCCAGCAGCTCTCAGGGGACCACCGGGGAGCTGTTTTTT.

In its sample, this clonotype was seen once. This sequence joins TRBV7-9 and TRBJ1-1, with no clear D. V lost 1 base and J 7 bases, leaving 16 bases between the germline ends. The CDR3 is 15 residues long. Germline V gene data show CDR1 as SEHNR and CDR2 as FQNEAQ (reference sequence). CDR3: CASSLGWKGLVEAFF. The CDR3, as DNA: TGTGCCAGCAGCTTAGGGTGGAAAGGGCTGGTTGAAGCTTTCTTT.

V and J are TRBV20-1 and TRBJ2-1; the match to TRBD2 covers 12 bases. The better agreement between TRBJ2-7 and the DNA end casts doubt on the J call. The CDR3 loop spans 14 amino acids. Germline lookup yields CDR1 DFQATT and CDR2 SNEGSKA (reference sequence). CDR3 sequence: CSANRLAGAGEQYF. In DNA, the CDR3 is TGCAGTGCTAACCGACTAGCGGGGGCGGGAGAGCAGTACTTC.

Remarks on this clonotype: At one end, the junction sequence differs from germline, possibly due to a read error. The rearrangement links TRBV12-3 or TRBV12-4 to TRBJ2-7, with D possibly matching TRBD2 (5 bases). The CDR3 totals 15 residues. Written as DNA, the CDR3 is TGTACCAGCAGTCCCACTGACGGACTTCGATACGAGCAGTACTTC. Translation: CTSSPTDGLRYEQYF.

The chain uses TRBV6-2 or TRBV6-3 and TRBJ2-3, with D unresolved. V shed 7 bases and J shed 5 bases, with 19 bases lying between them. Germline V gene data show CDR1 as MNHEY and CDR2 as SVGEGT. CDR3 size: 15 residues. The CDR3 DNA is TGTGCCAGCAAGGAGTACCATACCTCCCAAGATACGCAGTATTTT. Translation: CASKEYHTSQDTQYF.

This clonotype turned up a few times. J is TRBJ1-6 and V is TRBV9, with TRBD1 as a possible D gene (5 bases). The CDR3 is 15 residues long. CDR1 and CDR2 from the germline V gene are SGDLS and YYNGEE. Trimming left V 3 bases short and J 10 bases short, with 17 bases between. The CDR3 DNA sequence: TGTGCCAGCAGCGCCAGGGAAGGTCCGGGATCACCCCTCCACTTT. It specifies CASSAREGPGSPLHF.

The chain carries TRBV20-1 and TRBJ2-2; no firm D call. Trimming cost V 3 bases and J 2 bases, with 7 bases left between them. This CDR3 spans 13 amino acids. Germline values: CDR1 DFQATT, CDR2 SNEGSKA (reference sequence). The CDR3 region is CSARKQNTGELFF. Here the CDR3 DNA reads TGCAGTGCTAGGAAACAAAACACCGGGGAGCTGTTTTTT.

The CDR3 is CASSGTEYGYTF. CDR3 DNA: TGCGCCAGCAGCGGAACAGAGTATGGCTACACCTTC. The rearrangement uses TRBV5-1 and TRBJ1-2; D gene unclear. The V gene's germline CDR1 is SGHRS and CDR2 YFSETQ. V was trimmed by 4 bases and J by 5 bases, leaving 9 bases between them. This CDR3 spans 12 amino acids.

The chain employs TRBV5-5 and TRBJ2-2; no firm D call. V dropped 4 bases and J dropped 0 bases, with 19 bases sitting between them. Germline loops: CDR1 SGHKS, CDR2 YYEKEE (reference sequence). The CDR3 contains 18 residues. This CDR3 is CASSLDHRAIANTGELFF. Written as DNA, the CDR3 is TGTGCCAGCAGCCTTGATCACCGGGCCATCGCGAACACCGGGGAGCTGTTTTTT.